This TCR beta chain was observed in a study of early T cells in non-severe SARS-CoV-2 infection. General study points: Lookups in VDJdb leaned toward anti-spike CD8 responses and missed private and CD4 specificities.

Tagging with unique molecular identifiers was applied to individual cDNA molecules. TCRdb used MiXCR to reprocess the 5' RACE reads, holding one entry per CDR3 protein. Among 80,000 or so distinct CDR3 sequences listed, roughly 13% were seen once. Concerning this clonotype: Its antigen is not known.

This TCR derives from an adult who was a healthcare worker with PCR-confirmed SARS-CoV-2 infection or an uninfected control (not recorded which). The sample was whole blood.

Here the CDR3 DNA reads TGTGCCAGCAGTTACTTAGACAGGGTCGAAGGACTTTGCTATGAGCAGTTCTTC. This codes for CASSYLDRVEGLCYEQFF. The chain joins TRBV6-2 or TRBV6-3 to TRBJ2-1, with 7 bases aligning to TRBD1. V gave up 1 base and J gave up 8 bases; unmatched junction bases: 17. Germline CDR1 reads MNHEY; CDR2 reads SVGEGT. CDR3 length: 18 amino acids.